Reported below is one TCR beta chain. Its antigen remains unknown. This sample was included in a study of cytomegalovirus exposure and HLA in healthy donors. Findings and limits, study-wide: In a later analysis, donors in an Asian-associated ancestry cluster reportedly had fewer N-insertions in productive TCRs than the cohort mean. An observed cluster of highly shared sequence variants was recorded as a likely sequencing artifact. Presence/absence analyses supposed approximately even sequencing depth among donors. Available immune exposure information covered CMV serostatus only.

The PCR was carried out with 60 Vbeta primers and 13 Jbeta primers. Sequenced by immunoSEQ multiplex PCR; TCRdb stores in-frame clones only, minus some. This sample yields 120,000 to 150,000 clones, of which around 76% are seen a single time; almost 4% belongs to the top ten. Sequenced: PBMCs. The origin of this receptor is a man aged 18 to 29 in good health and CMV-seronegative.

This CDR3 reads CASSRTGGHNYGYTF. The CDR3 DNA sequence: TGTGCCAGCAGTCGGACAGGGGGCCATAACTATGGCTACACCTTC. The chain is built from TRBV6-5 and TRBJ1-2, with 11 bases aligning to TRBD1. The CDR3 loop spans 15 amino acids. Trimming took 5 bases from V and 1 from J; bases not matched to a gene: 3. Germline assignment: CDR1 MNHEY and CDR2 SVGAGI.